The 16 T cell receptor beta chains presented below share a single source sample, sequenced in a study of blood T cell repertoires in COVID-19. Clones were sequenced by immunoSEQ multiplex PCR, and TCRdb holds only the in-frame ones, with some missing. The sample shows around 300,000 clones, about 88% of them seen only once. Sample: PBMCs or T cells enriched from blood (not recorded which). These receptors originate from a woman between 50 and 59 years old who had recovered from COVID-19.

This clone was counted once. The chain combines TRBV19 with TRBJ2-1, with TRBD2 matching 7 bases. CDR1 LNHDA and CDR2 SQIVND come from the germline V gene (reference sequence). V lost 5 bases and J lost 0; bases outside the gene matches: 10. This CDR3 spans 17 amino acids. CDR3 region: CASSSMTSPSSYNEQFF. In nucleotides, the CDR3 is TGTGCCAGTAGTTCCATGACTAGCCCGAGCTCCTACAATGAGCAGTTCTTC.

The V gene is TRBV9, the J gene TRBJ2-7; 10 bases agree with TRBD2. This CDR3 spans 18 amino acids. The V gene's germline CDR1 is SGDLS and CDR2 YYNGEE. The V segment lost 0 bases and the J segment 3 bases; nucleotides outside the gene matches: 12. The CDR3 protein is CASSVEGTSGTYYYEQYF. CDR3 in DNA: TGTGCCAGCAGCGTAGAAGGTACTAGCGGGACTTACTACTACGAGCAGTACTTC.

This clone was recorded once. The chain carries TRBV27 and TRBJ2-3, with TRBD2 matching over 8 bases. The CDR3 covers 12 residues. V shed 2 bases, J shed 8 bases, and the junction held 0 bases outside the gene matches. Germline lookup yields CDR1 MNHEY and CDR2 SMNVEV (reference sequence). CDR3 coding DNA: TGTGCCAGCAGTTTAGCGGGGGGTACGCAGTATTTT. Translating gives CASSLAGGTQYF.

The rearrangement links TRBV6-2 or TRBV6-3 to TRBJ2-1; 10 nucleotides agree with TRBD1. V was pared by 2 bases and J by 9 bases, with 7 bases of the junction left unmatched. The germline V gene has CDR1 MNHEY and CDR2 SVGEGT. The CDR3 covers 15 residues. CDR3: CASSYGGQGRSEQFF. The CDR3 DNA reads as TGTGCCAGCAGTTACGGGGGACAGGGGAGGAGTGAGCAGTTCTTC.

The chain joins TRBV19 to TRBJ2-2, with a tentative D call TRBD2 (6 bases). The ends were cut back, 7 bases at V and 5 bases at J, with 14 bases in the middle. This CDR3 has 14 amino acids. Germline CDR1 reads LNHDA; CDR2 reads SQIVND (reference sequence). CDR3 DNA: TGTGCCAGTAAAAGACCGGAGGGTACCGGGGAGCTGTTTTTT. Its translation: CASKRPEGTGELFF.

This clone has more than one count but fewer than ten. In nucleotides, the CDR3 is TGCGCCAGCAGCATAGGACAGGGGTCCGGATCTGAAGCTTTCTTT. This codes for CASSIGQGSGSEAFF. This sequence joins TRBV5-1 and TRBJ1-1; 9 nucleotides match TRBD1. The trim removed 4 bases at V and 6 bases at J, leaving 10 bases unmatched. Germline V gene data show CDR1 as SGHRS and CDR2 as YFSETQ. The CDR3 covers 15 residues.

The chain joins TRBV28 to TRBJ1-2, with 9 positions matching TRBD1. The CDR3 sequence is 14 residues long. Germline trimming cut 7 bases from V and 1 base from J; bases unmatched to any gene: 4. The germline CDR1 and CDR2 sequences are MDHEN and SYDVKM. The DNA of the CDR3 is TGTGCCAGCACCAGGACAGGGGTTAACTATGGCTACACCTTC. Protein product: CASTRTGVNYGYTF.

This rearrangement joins TRBV29-1 to TRBJ2-1, with 9 bases matching TRBD1. V was pared by 4 bases and J by 8 bases, with 9 bases of the junction left unmatched. The germline gives CDR1 SQVTM, CDR2 ANQGSEA. This CDR3 has 14 amino acids. DNA for the CDR3: TGCAGCGTTGCGGGGACAGGGTTTACGTATGAGCAGTTCTTC. Translating it yields CSVAGTGFTYEQFF.

The J gene is TRBJ2-3, the V gene TRBV19; possible D gene TRBD1, 6 bases. Germline-derived CDR1 and CDR2 are LNHDA and SQIVND (reference sequence). This CDR3 contains 15 residues. V dropped 4 bases and J dropped 4 bases, with 15 bases sitting between them. CDR3 bases: TGTGCCAGTAGTACCCCAGGGGTAGGTGCAGATACGCAGTATTTT. Its translation is CASSTPGVGADTQYF.

The chain joins TRBV28 to TRBJ2-1; TRBD2 matches at 13 bases. The J segment lost 1 base and the V segment lost 5 bases, leaving 11 bases of the junction unmatched. Germline V gene data show CDR1 as MDHEN and CDR2 as SYDVKM. The CDR3 runs to 19 residues. In DNA form, the CDR3 reads TGTGCCAGCAGTACTCCGGGACTAGCGGGGTCAGAATCCTACAATGAGCAGTTCTTC. Its protein product is CASSTPGLAGSESYNEQFF.

The sample holds one count of this clone. This chain links TRBV19 with TRBJ2-1; TRBD1 aligns across 8 bases. With 8 bases clipped from V and 0 bases from J, the junction kept 6 bases outside the gene matches. This CDR3 spans 15 amino acids. Germline lookup yields CDR1 LNHDA and CDR2 SQIVND (reference sequence). The CDR3 nucleotides read TGTGCCAGTGGGAAAACAGGGGGCTCCTACAATGAGCAGTTCTTC. This translates into CASGKTGGSYNEQFF.

V and J are TRBV7-2 and TRBJ2-3; tentatively, D is TRBD2 (6 bases). CDR3 length: 16 residues. CDR1 and CDR2 from the germline V gene are SGHTA and FQGNSA. The V end was cut by 3 bases, the J end by 1 base, with 14 bases between. CDR3 DNA: TGTGCCAGCAGCTTCGAAGTCGGGGGTGGCACAGATACGCAGTATTTT. Amino acids: CASSFEVGGGTDTQYF.

The chain carries TRBV4-3 and TRBJ2-1; TRBD2 might be the D (7 bases). CDR1 and CDR2 from the germline V gene are LGHNA and YSLEER. The CDR3 has 20 amino acids. V was pared by 0 bases and J by 0 bases, with 21 bases between. The CDR3 sequence is CASSQDWGGGSADSYNEQFF. CDR3 nucleotides: TGCGCCAGCAGCCAAGATTGGGGGGGCGGGTCGGCAGACTCCTACAATGAGCAGTTCTTC.

This chain uses TRBV19 with TRBJ2-6, with 10 bases aligning to TRBD1. Trimming at V came to 6 bases and at J to 1 base, leaving 15 bases not matched to a gene. The CDR3 has 20 residues. CDR1 is LNHDA and CDR2 is SQIVND in the germline V gene (reference sequence). The DNA for the CDR3 is TGTGCCAGTAGCCCGAATATCCCGGGACAGGGGAAGTCTGGGGCCAACGTCCTGACTTTC. As protein: CASSPNIPGQGKSGANVLTF.

J is TRBJ1-2 and V is TRBV6-1, with TRBD1 matching 10 bases. V was pared by 4 bases and J by 4 bases, with 9 bases of the junction left unmatched. Germline lookup yields CDR1 MNHNS and CDR2 SASEGT. The CDR3 is made up of 16 amino acids. The CDR3 region has the DNA TGTGCCAGCAGTGCCCGGACAGGGGGATGGAGCTATGGCTACACCTTC. This sequence encodes CASSARTGGWSYGYTF.

The genes are TRBV2 and TRBJ2-7; 8 bases agree with TRBD1. CDR1 SNHLY and CDR2 FYNNEI come from the germline V gene. V was pared by 6 bases and J by 0 bases, with 4 bases of the junction left unmatched. The CDR3 spans 14 residues. CDR3 protein: CASRRTGSSYEQYF. Written as DNA, the CDR3 is TGTGCCAGCAGGCGGACAGGGAGCTCCTACGAGCAGTACTTC.